This T cell receptor (beta chain) emerged from a study of blood T cells in healthy people across ages. Findings of the study overall: Estimates of total diversity, which came from one million sequenced T cells, were considered to be underestimates. The recorded TCR beta diversity per million T cells decreased in a roughly linear manner with age. Relative to aged donors, long-lived donors carried more naive CD4+ cells and displayed higher diversity.

The length of the CDR3 is 12 residues. Germline V CDR1 and CDR2: DFQATT, SNEGSKA (reference sequence). The V segment lost 6 bases and the J segment 2 bases; nucleotides outside the gene matches: 1. Healthy Caucasians from Russia aged 6 to 90 served as donors. With a J-beta primer mix and a sample-barcoded 5' primer, a second PCR ran roughly 6 to 11 cycles. Using its own MiXCR run on the 5' RACE reads, TCRdb lists one record per CDR3 protein. The data hold 800,000 to 950,000 distinct CDR3 sequences, with 36% observed a single time. This clonotype was detected ten times or more. What it binds is unknown.

The origin of this receptor is a man aged 18-30 years in good health. The chain combines TRBV20-1 with TRBJ1-2, with 9 bases lining up with TRBD1. Input material: blood. Here the CDR3 reads CSAGTGNYGYTF. The DNA of the CDR3 is TGCAGTGCCGGGACAGGGAACTATGGCTACACCTTC.